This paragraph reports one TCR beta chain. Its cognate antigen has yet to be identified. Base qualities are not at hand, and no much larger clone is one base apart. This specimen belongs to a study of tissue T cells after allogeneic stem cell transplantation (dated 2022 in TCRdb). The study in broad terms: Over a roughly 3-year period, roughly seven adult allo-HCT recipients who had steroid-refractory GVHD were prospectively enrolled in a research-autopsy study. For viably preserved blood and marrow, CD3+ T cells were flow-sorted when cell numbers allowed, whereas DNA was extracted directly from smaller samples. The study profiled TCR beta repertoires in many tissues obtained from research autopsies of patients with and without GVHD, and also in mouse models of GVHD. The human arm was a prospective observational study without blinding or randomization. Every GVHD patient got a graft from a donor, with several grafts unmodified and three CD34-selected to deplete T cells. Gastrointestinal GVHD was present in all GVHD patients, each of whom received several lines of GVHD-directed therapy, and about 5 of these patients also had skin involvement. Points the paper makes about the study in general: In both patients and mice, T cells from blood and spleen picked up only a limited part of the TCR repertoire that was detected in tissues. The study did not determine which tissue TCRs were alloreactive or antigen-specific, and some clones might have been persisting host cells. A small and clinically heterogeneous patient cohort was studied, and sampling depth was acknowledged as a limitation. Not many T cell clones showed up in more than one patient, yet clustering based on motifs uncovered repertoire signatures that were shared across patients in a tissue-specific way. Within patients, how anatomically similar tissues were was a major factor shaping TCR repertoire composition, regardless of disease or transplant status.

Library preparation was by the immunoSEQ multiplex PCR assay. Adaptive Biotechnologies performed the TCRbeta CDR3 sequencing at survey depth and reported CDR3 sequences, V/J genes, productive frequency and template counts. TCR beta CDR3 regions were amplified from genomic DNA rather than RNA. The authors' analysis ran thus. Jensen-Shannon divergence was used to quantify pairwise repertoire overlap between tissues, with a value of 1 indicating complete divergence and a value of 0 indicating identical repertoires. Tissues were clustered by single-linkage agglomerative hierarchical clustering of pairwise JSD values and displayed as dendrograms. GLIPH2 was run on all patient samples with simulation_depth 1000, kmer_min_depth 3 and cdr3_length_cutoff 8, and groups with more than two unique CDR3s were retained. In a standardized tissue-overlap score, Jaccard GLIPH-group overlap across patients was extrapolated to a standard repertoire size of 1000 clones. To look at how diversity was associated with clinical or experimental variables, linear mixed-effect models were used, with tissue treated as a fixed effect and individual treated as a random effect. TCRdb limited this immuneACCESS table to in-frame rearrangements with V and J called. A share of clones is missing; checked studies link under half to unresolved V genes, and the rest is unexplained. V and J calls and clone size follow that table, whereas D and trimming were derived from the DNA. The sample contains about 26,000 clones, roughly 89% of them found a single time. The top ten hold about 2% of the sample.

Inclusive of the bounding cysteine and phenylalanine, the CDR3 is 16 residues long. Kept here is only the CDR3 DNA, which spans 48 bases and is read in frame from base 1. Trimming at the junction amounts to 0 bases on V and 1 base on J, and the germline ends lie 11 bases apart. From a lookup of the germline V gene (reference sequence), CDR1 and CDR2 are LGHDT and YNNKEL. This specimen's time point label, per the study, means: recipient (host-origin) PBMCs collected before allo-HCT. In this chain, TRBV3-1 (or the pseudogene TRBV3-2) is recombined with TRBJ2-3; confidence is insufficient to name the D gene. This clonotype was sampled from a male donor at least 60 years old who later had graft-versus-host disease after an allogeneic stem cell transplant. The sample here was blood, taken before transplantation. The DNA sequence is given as TGTGCCAGCAGCCAAGATGTGGCAGGAGGCACAGATACGCAGTATTTT. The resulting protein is CASSQDVAGGTDTQYF.